This TCR beta chain was captured in a study of CXCR3-negative and CXCR3-positive naive CD8 T cells (dated by TCRdb to between 2018 and 2021). General notes on the study: In total, approximately 140 million TRB reads were obtained, or roughly 1.5 +/- 0.3 million reads per library. TRBV-TRBJ cluster analysis included naive subsets from about 5 donors and memory cells from 3 donors. Diversity and physicochemical repertoire analyses were performed on around twelve donors pooled from two independent experiments. Beyond this particular receptor, the publication reports: Similar TRBV-TRBJ usage was shown by naive CXCR3-negative and CXCR3-positive cells from the same donor, whereas distinct patterns were shown by memory cells. Freshly isolated PBMCs were used for most assays because CXCR3 expression partially decreased after cryopreservation. Repertoire diversity was comparably high in both naive subsets but much lower in memory CD8+ T cells. TRB CDR3s from CXCR3-positive naive cells showed higher hydrophobicity (lower Kidera factor 4), lower energy, and higher strength and volume indices than CXCR3-negative naive cells. Because surface CD5, which is linked to self-reactivity in mice, was comparable between the naive subsets, TCR interaction strength was also inferred from the physicochemical properties of TRB CDR3s.

The germline V gene yields SGHTA for CDR1 and FQGNSA for CDR2. The CDR3 holds 16 amino acids from the cysteine to the phenylalanine. The DNA is not on file. Reads for this sample came from a NextSeq 550. The Human TCR Profiling Kit (MiLaboratory) was used to prepare UMI-labeled 5' RACE TRB cDNA libraries. The full amount of extracted RNA was used for cDNA synthesis, and the full amount of resulting cDNA was used for PCR amplification. Libraries were prepared in parallel with an identical number of PCR cycles. For the original study's pipeline: With a requirement of at least two reads per UMI, MIGEC and MiXCR extracted about 50,000 +/- 10,000 unique UMI-labeled TRB cDNA molecules per library. An average of roughly 40,000 +/- 10,000 functional in-frame TRB CDR3 nucleotide clonotypes without stop codons was found per library. After downsampling to 5000 UMI-labeled TRB molecules per sample, diversity metrics such as normalized Shannon-Wiener and Chao1 were calculated in VDJtools. VDJtools was used to calculate clonotype-size-weighted physicochemical properties of the central five CDR3 residues, namely interaction energy, strength, volume and Kidera factor 4. After reprocessing by TCRdb, each CDR3 protein sequence is one entry, and no DNA is given. TCRdb's processing, not the authors' own work, is the source of the V and J calls. The record for this sample contains fewer than 80,000 distinct CDR3 sequences. The top ten hold about 4.5% of the sample.

Each CD8+ T cell subset was flow-sorted in triplicate, and 300,000 or so cells per subset were placed directly into RLT lysis buffer. To keep memory contaminants out, a stringent definition of naive CD8+ T cells was applied: CD45RO-CCR7+CD27+CD95-. Peripheral blood mononuclear cells were isolated from buffy coats using standard density gradient centrifugation. A FACSAria III was used to flow-sort naive CXCR3-negative and CXCR3-positive CD8+ T cells. Total RNA was extracted from sorted cells using an RNeasy Mini Kit. With regard to this clonotype: This receptor's antigen is unknown.

The sequence was collected from a human donor in good health. Some clones in this sample may be carry-over from other donors' samples. Recombination joined TRBV7-2 with TRBJ1-5; TCRdb names TRBD1, which stays unverified in the absence of DNA. Sequencing was performed on naive CXCR3- CD8+ T cells from blood. According to the study, the label for this sample's cell subset or site signals: CD45RO-CCR7+CD27+CD95- naive CD8+ T cells lacking CXCR3 (TNR3-). This receptor carries the CDR3 CASSSPFGASNQPQHF.